The 21 T cell receptor beta chains reported below all come from one sample, sequenced in a study of technical replicates of blood from a handful of donors. Profiling relied on immunoSEQ multiplex PCR, and the TCRdb table lists in-frame clones only, not all of them. The repertoire holds 75,000 to 100,000 clones, with about 94% as singletons. The sample consisted of T cells isolated from PBMCs. These receptors were collected from a human donor in good health.

V is TRBV9 and J is TRBJ2-1, with 9 bases fitting TRBD2. After removal of 3 bases from V and 0 bases from J, the junction contained 4 bases not matched to a gene. Germline V lookup: CDR1 SGDLS, CDR2 YYNGEE. The CDR3 sequence is 16 residues long. In DNA, the CDR3 is TGTGCCAGCAGCGGCCTAGCGGGACGCTCCTACAATGAGCAGTTCTTC. Protein: CASSGLAGRSYNEQFF.

The chain is built from TRBV5-1 and TRBJ2-7; D remains unclear. V was trimmed by 2 bases and J by 1 base, leaving 13 bases between them. The CDR3 totals 15 residues. Germline V gives CDR1 SGHRS, CDR2 YFSETQ. The CDR3 DNA sequence: TGCGCCAGCAGCTTTGGCGGCGGCCGATCCTACGAGCAGTACTTC. It yields the protein CASSFGGGRSYEQYF. Drawing the rest from reference TRBV5-1 and TRBJ2-7, the complete variable domain is KAGVTQTPRYLIKTRGQQVTLSCSPISGHRSVSWYQQTPGQGLQFLFEYFSETQRNKGNFPGRFSGRQFSNSRSEMNVSTLELGDSALYLCASSFGGGRSYEQYFGPGTRLTVT.

The chain has TRBV5-1 and TRBJ2-5; 7 bases agree with TRBD2. V shed 7 bases and J 5 bases; nucleotides not matched to a gene: 8. Germline V gene sequence: CDR1 SGHRS, CDR2 YFSETQ. The CDR3 sequence is 13 residues long. CDR3 in amino acids: CASRAGDRETQYF. CDR3 sequence (DNA): TGCGCCAGCCGTGCGGGGGATAGGGAGACCCAGTACTTC.

This chain uses TRBV27 with TRBJ2-7; TRBD2 agrees at 7 bases. This CDR3 is 14 amino acids long. Germline V gene sequence: CDR1 MNHEY, CDR2 SMNVEV (reference sequence). The V gene end was trimmed by 2 bases and the J gene end by 5 bases; junction bases not matched to a gene: 6. CDR3 protein: CASSLVGGSDEQYF. CDR3 bases: TGTGCCAGCAGTTTAGTAGGCGGGAGCGACGAGCAGTACTTC.

The chain links TRBV6-4 to TRBJ1-4; 9 bases fit TRBD1. Germline V gene data show CDR1 as MRHNA and CDR2 as SNTAGT. The CDR3 contains 14 residues. V was pared by 6 bases and J by 7 bases, with 6 bases of the junction left unmatched. The CDR3, as DNA: TGTGCCAGCAGCCCAGACAGGGGGAGTGAAAAACTGTTTTTT. This translates into CASSPDRGSEKLFF.

The chain recombines TRBV11-2 with TRBJ2-7, with a weak D call TRBD2 (5 bases). Germline V lookup: CDR1 SGHAT, CDR2 FQNNGV. CDR3 length: 13 amino acids. V gave up 3 bases and J gave up 6 bases, with 12 bases separating them. CDR3 sequence (DNA): TGTGCCAGCAGCTTGGATAGGGAGTCCGAGCAGTACTTC. Protein: CASSLDRESEQYF. The entire variable domain, with the rest obtained from reference TRBV11-2 and TRBJ2-7, is as follows: EAGVAQSPRYKIIEKRQSVAFWCNPISGHATLYWYQQILGQGPKLLIQFQNNGVVDDSQLPKDRFSAERLKGVDSTLKIQPAKLEDSAVYLCASSLDRESEQYFGPGTRLTVT.

The chain couples TRBV2 to TRBJ1-4, with D maybe TRBD1 (6 bases). Germline CDR1 and CDR2: SNHLY and FYNNEI. This CDR3 is 13 amino acids long. Trimming stripped 7 bases from V and 5 bases from J, with 11 bases between. The chain's CDR3 is CASTGARNEKLFF. The DNA of the CDR3 is TGTGCCAGCACAGGGGCGCGGAATGAAAAACTGTTTTTT.

The rearrangement uses TRBV7-9 and TRBJ1-3; TRBD1 aligns across 7 bases. Germline V gene data show CDR1 as SEHNR and CDR2 as FQNEAQ (reference sequence). V dropped 5 bases and J dropped 4; count of bases not matched to a gene: 2. There are 13 residues in the CDR3. The CDR3 spells CASSQGQGNTIYF. DNA for the CDR3: TGTGCCAGCAGCCAGGGACAGGGAAACACCATATATTTT.

This sequence joins TRBV7-9 and TRBJ2-7; TRBD2 matches at 12 bases. V lost 6 bases to trimming and J lost 4 bases; unmatched junction nucleotides: 13. From germline, CDR1 is SEHNR and CDR2 FQNEAQ (reference sequence). CDR3 size: 17 residues. CDR3: CASRIGTSGRTYYEQYF. The CDR3 DNA reads as TGTGCCAGCAGGATCGGCACTAGCGGGAGGACTTATTACGAGCAGTACTTC.

This sequence joins TRBV29-1 and TRBJ2-1; 10 bases line up with TRBD2. Trimming took 2 bases from V and 5 from J; bases not matched to a gene: 6. This CDR3 comprises 15 residues. Per the germline V gene, CDR1 is SQVTM and CDR2 is ANQGSEA. CDR3 DNA: TGCAGCGTTGAACTAGCGGGAGCCTTCGACAATGAGCAGTTCTTC. Translating it yields CSVELAGAFDNEQFF.

The rearrangement links TRBV29-1 to TRBJ1-6, with 7 bases identical to TRBD1. Germline CDR1 and CDR2: SQVTM and ANQGSEA. V shed 7 bases, J shed 0 bases, and the junction held 24 bases outside the gene matches. The CDR3 sequence is 21 residues long. The CDR3 nucleotides read TGCAGCGCTGCCGATTGGACAGGCATCATTGAACAAAGCTCCTATAATTCACCCCTCCACTTT. Protein: CSAADWTGIIEQSSYNSPLHF. Drawing the rest from reference TRBV29-1 and TRBJ1-6, the complete variable domain is SAVISQKPSRDICQRGTSLTIQCQVDSQVTMMFWYRQQPGQSLTLIATANQGSEATYESGFVIDKFPISRPNLTFSTLTVSNMSPEDSSIYLCSAADWTGIIEQSSYNSPLHFGNGTRLTVT.

The rearrangement links TRBV6-1 to TRBJ1-5; maybe TRBD1 (5 bases). Trimming took off 2 bases at V and 0 bases at J, with 5 bases between the two ends. Germline V gene lookup returns CDR1 MNHNS and CDR2 SASEGT. The CDR3 sequence is 14 residues long. DNA for the CDR3: TGTGCCAGCAGTGAAAGGGGTAGCAATCAGCCCCAGCATTTT. This gives the protein CASSERGSNQPQHF.

This sequence joins TRBV7-9 and TRBJ1-5; no firm D call. The CDR3 extends over 17 amino acids. V lost 0 bases and J 4 bases, leaving 16 bases between the germline ends. Germline-derived CDR1 and CDR2 are SEHNR and FQNEAQ (reference sequence). The CDR3 DNA sequence: TGTGCCAGCAGCTTAGCGTCCGGGGAAGGCGGAAATCAGCCCCAGCATTTT. Its translation: CASSLASGEGGNQPQHF.

This clone was counted only a few times. The J gene is TRBJ2-1, the V gene TRBV7-3, with D unresolved. The CDR3 length is 13 residues. Trimming stripped 5 bases from V and 3 bases from J, with 8 bases between. Germline lookup yields CDR1 SGHTA and CDR2 FQGTGA. The CDR3 DNA is TGTGCCAGCAGCCCCCGCGGCTACAATGAGCAGTTCTTC. Protein product: CASSPRGYNEQFF.

The V and J genes are TRBV18 and TRBJ1-1, with 8 bases identical to TRBD1. CDR3 length: 14 residues. With V trimmed by 3 bases and J by 5 bases, 5 bases remained unmatched. Germline assignment: CDR1 KGHSH and CDR2 LQKENI. CDR3 sequence reads: CASSPQGAYTEAFF. DNA of the CDR3: TGTGCCAGCTCACCGCAGGGGGCCTATACTGAAGCTTTCTTT.

CDR3 nucleotides: TGTGCCAGTAGCCGGAGGGGACGGGACACTGAAGCTTTCTTT. Translation: CASSRRGRDTEAFF. V is TRBV19 and J is TRBJ1-1, with TRBD1 as a possible D gene (5 bases). The V and J ends lost 6 bases and 3 bases respectively, with 14 bases between them. This CDR3 has 14 amino acids. Germline V gives CDR1 LNHDA, CDR2 SQIVND (reference sequence).

The chain has TRBV7-9 and TRBJ1-2, with D possibly being TRBD1 (5 bases). CDR1 and CDR2 (germline): SEHNR, FQNEAQ (reference sequence). The CDR3 runs 15 residues. V was clipped by 2 bases and J by 4 bases, with 14 bases between them. CDR3 in amino acids: CASSLYPREAYGYTF. CDR3 coding DNA: TGTGCCAGCAGCTTATACCCCAGGGAGGCCTATGGCTACACCTTC.

The V gene is TRBV9, the J gene TRBJ2-7; TRBD1 matches 9 bases. The CDR3 is 16 residues long. V was clipped by 3 bases and J by 2 bases; unmatched bases: 9. From germline, CDR1 is SGDLS and CDR2 YYNGEE. The CDR3 DNA reads TGTGCCAGCAGCGCCCTCGGGACAGGGAGACCCTACGAGCAGTACTTC. Its translation: CASSALGTGRPYEQYF.

This chain joins TRBV4-2 and TRBJ1-1; no clear D gene. Germline assignment: CDR1 LGHNA and CDR2 YNFKEQ. The V gene lost 4 bases and the J gene lost 1 base, with 10 bases spanning the gap. The CDR3 runs 14 residues. The CDR3 sequence: CASSLIAENTEAFF. The CDR3 DNA reads TGTGCCAGCAGCCTTATAGCAGAGAACACTGAAGCTTTCTTT.

The chain recombines TRBV2 with TRBJ1-2, with D maybe TRBD1 (6 bases). The ends were cut back, 2 bases at V and 4 bases at J, with 20 bases in the middle. CDR1 is SNHLY, CDR2 FYNNEI, per germline. The CDR3 extends over 17 amino acids. This chain's CDR3 is CASSERWGGLATYGYTF. The CDR3 nucleotides read TGTGCCAGCAGTGAAAGGTGGGGGGGCCTGGCGACCTATGGCTACACCTTC.

The chain is built from TRBV30 and TRBJ1-1; D is undetermined. Germline V gene sequence: CDR1 GTSNPN, CDR2 SVGIG (reference sequence). V lost 4 bases and J 2 bases, leaving 8 bases between the germline ends. CDR3 length: 12 amino acids. CDR3 amino acids: CAWIVVNTEAFF. In DNA, the CDR3 is TGTGCCTGGATAGTGGTTAACACTGAAGCTTTCTTT.